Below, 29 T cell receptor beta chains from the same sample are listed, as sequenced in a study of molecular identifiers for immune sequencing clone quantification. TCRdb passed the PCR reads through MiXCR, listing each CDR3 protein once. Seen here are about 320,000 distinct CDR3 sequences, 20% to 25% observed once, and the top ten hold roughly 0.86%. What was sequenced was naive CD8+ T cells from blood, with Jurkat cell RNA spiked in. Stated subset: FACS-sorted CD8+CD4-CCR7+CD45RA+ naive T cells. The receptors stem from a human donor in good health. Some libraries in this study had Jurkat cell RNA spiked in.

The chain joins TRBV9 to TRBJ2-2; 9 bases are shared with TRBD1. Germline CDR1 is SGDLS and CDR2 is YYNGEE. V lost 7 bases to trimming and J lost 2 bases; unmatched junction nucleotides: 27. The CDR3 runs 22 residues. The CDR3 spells CASGLKYRGRILNMQNTGELFF. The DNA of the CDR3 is TGTGCCAGCGGGCTCAAGTACAGGGGGCGAATATTAAATATGCAAAACACCGGGGAGCTGTTTTTT.

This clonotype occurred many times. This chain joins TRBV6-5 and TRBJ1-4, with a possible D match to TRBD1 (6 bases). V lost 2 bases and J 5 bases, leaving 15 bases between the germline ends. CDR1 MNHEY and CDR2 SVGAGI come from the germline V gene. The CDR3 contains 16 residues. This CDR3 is CASSYQKGGGNEKLFF. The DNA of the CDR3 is TGTGCCAGCAGTTACCAAAAAGGAGGGGGAAATGAAAAACTGTTTTTT.

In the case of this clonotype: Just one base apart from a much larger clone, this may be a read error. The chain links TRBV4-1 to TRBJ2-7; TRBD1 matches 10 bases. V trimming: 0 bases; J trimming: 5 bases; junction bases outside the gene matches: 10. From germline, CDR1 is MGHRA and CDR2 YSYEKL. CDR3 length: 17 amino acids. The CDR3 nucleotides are TGCGCCAGCAGCCAAGATAGGGGACAGGGGCCGCCCCACGAGCAGTACTTC. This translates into CASSQDRGQGPPHEQYF.

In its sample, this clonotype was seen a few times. CDR3 sequence: CSARDTGFANEQYF. As DNA, the CDR3 is TGCAGTGCTAGAGATACCGGGTTCGCTAACGAGCAGTACTTC. V usage is TRBV20-1 and J usage is TRBJ2-7; D gene ambiguous. Trimming took off 0 bases at V and 5 bases at J, with 14 bases between the two ends. Germline V CDR1 and CDR2: DFQATT, SNEGSKA (reference sequence). The CDR3 runs 14 residues.

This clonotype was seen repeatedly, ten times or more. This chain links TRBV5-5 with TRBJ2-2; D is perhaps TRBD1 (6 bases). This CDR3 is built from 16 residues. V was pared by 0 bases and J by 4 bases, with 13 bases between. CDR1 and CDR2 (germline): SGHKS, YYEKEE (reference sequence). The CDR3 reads CASSLERGLGTGELFF. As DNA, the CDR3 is TGTGCCAGCAGCTTGGAGAGGGGGTTAGGCACCGGGGAGCTGTTTTTT.

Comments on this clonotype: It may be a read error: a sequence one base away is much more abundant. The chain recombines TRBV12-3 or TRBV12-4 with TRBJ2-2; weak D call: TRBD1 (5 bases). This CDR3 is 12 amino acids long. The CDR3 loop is CAGRVRSGELFF. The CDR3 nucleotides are TGTGCCGGCAGGGTGAGGAGCGGGGAGCTGTTTTTT.

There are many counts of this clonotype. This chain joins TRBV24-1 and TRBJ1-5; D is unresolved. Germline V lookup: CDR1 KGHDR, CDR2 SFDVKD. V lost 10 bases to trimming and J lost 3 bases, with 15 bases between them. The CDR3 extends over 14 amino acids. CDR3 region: CATIDWKHNQPQHF. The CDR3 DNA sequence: TGTGCCACGATAGACTGGAAACACAATCAGCCCCAGCATTTT.

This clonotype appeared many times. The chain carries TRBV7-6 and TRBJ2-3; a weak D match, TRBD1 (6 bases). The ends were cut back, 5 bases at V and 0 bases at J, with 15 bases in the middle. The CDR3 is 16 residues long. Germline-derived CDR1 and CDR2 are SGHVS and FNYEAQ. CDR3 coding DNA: TGTGCCAGCAGCCCTCGTCCAGGGGATAGCACAGATACGCAGTATTTT. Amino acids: CASSPRPGDSTDTQYF.

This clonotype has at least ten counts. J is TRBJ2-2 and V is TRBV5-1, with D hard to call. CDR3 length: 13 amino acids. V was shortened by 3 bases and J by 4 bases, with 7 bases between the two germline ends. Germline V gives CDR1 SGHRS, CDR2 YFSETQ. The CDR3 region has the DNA TGCGCCAGCAGCTCAGACACCACCGGGGAGCTGTTTTTT. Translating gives CASSSDTTGELFF.

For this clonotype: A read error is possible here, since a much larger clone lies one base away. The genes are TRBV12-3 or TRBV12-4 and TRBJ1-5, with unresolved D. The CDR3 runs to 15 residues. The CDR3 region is CASGLEFLSNQPQHF. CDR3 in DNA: TGTGCCAGCGGTTTGGAGTTTTTGAGCAATCAGCCCCAGCATTTT.

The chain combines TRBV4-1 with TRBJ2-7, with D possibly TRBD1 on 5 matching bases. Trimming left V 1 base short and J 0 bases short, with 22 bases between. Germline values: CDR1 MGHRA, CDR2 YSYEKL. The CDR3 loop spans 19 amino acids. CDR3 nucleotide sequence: TGCGCCAGCAGCCAAGTTCGGTCAGGGCGTTGGGGCAGCTCCTACGAGCAGTACTTC. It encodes CASSQVRSGRWGSSYEQYF.

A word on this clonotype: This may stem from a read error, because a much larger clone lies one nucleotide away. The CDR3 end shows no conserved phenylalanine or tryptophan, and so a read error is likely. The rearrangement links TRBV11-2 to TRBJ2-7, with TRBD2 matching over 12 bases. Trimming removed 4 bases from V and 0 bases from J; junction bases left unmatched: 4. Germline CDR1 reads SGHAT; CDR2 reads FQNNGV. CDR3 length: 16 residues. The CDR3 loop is CASSSLTSGGSYEQYI. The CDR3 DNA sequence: TGTGCCAGCAGCTCCCTGACTAGCGGGGGCTCCTACGAGCAGTACATC.

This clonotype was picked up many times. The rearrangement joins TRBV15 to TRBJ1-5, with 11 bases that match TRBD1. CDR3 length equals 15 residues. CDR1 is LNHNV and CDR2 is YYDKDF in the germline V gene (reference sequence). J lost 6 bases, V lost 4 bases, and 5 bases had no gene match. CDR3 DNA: TGTGCCACCAGCAAAGGACAGGGGGCTACTCAGCCCCAGCATTTT. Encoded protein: CATSKGQGATQPQHF.

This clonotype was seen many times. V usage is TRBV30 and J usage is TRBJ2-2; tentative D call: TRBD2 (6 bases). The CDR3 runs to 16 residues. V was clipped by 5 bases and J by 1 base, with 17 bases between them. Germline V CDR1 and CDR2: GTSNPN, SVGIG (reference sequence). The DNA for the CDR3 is TGTGCCTGGTGCCCAGGGACTTCGATGAACACCGGGGAGCTGTTTTTT. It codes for CAWCPGTSMNTGELFF.

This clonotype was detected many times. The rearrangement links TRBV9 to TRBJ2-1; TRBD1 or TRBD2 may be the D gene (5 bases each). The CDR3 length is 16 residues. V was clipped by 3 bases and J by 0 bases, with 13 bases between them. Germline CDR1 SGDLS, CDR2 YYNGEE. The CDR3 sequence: CASSAPGTTSYNEQFF. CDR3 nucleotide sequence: TGTGCCAGCAGCGCTCCCGGGACCACCTCCTACAATGAGCAGTTCTTC.

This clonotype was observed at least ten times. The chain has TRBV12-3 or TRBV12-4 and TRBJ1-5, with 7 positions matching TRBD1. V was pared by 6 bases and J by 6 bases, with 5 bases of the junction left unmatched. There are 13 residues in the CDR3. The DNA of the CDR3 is TGTGCCAGCAGGACAGGGTGGACTCAGCCCCAGCATTTT. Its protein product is CASRTGWTQPQHF.

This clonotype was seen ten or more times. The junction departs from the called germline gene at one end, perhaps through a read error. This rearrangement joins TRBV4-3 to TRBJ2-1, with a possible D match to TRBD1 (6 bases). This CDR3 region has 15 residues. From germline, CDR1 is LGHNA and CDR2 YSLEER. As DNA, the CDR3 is TGCGCCAGCAGACAAGTACAGGGTGGATACAATGAGCAGTTCTTC. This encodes CASRQVQGGYNEQFF.

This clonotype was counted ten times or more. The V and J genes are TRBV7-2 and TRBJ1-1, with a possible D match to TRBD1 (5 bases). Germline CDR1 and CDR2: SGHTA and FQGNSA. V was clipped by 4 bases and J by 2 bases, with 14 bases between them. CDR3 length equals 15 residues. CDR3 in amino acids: CASSSPGTVNTEAFF. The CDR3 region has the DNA TGTGCCAGCAGCTCACCCGGGACGGTAAACACTGAAGCTTTCTTT.

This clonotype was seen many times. CDR3 in amino acids: CASGLAGQGNEAFF. The CDR3 DNA is TGTGCTAGTGGTTTAGCCGGACAGGGGAATGAAGCTTTCTTT. This chain links TRBV12-5 with TRBJ1-1; TRBD1 matches 9 bases. The CDR3 runs to 14 residues. Trimming at V came to 3 bases and at J to 7 bases, leaving 6 bases not matched to a gene. Per the germline V gene, CDR1 is LGHNT and CDR2 is FRNRAP. Using reference TRBV12-5 and TRBJ1-1 for the parts outside the CDR3, the full variable domain is DARVTQTPRHKVTEMGQEVTMRCQPILGHNTVFWYRQTMMQGLELLAYFRNRAPLDDSGMPKDRFSAEMPDATLATLKIQPSEPRDSAVYFCASGLAGQGNEAFFGQGTRLTVV.

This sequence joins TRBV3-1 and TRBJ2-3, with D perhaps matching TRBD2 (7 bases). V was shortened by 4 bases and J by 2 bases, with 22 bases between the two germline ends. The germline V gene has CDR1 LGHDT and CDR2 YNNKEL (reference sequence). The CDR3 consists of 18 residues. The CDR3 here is CASSLGGGRGLFTDTQYF. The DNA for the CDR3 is TGTGCCAGCAGCCTCGGAGGGGGGCGGGGGCTTTTCACAGATACGCAGTATTTT.

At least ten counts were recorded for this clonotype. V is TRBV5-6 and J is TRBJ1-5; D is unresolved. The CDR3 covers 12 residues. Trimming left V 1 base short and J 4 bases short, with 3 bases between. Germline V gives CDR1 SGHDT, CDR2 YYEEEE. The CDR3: CASSLQNQPQHF. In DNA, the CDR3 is TGTGCCAGCAGCTTGCAAAATCAGCCCCAGCATTTT.

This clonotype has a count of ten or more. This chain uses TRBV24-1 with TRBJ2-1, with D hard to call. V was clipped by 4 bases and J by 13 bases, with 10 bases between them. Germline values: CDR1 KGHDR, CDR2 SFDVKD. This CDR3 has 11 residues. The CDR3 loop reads CATSDPTNQFF. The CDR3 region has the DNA TGTGCCACCAGTGACCCGACAAATCAGTTCTTC.

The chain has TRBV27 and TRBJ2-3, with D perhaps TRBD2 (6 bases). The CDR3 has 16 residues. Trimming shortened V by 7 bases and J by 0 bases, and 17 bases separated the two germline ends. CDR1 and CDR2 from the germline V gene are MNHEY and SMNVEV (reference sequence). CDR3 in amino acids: CASKLSGLHSTDTQYF. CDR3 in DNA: TGTGCCAGCAAGTTGAGCGGACTACATAGCACAGATACGCAGTATTTT.

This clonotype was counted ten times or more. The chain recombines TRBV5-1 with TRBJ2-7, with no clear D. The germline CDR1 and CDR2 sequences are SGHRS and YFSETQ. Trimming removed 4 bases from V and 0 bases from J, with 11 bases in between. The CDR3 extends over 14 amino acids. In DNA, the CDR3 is TGCGCCAGCAGCGACCTGCCCGACTCCTACGAGCAGTACTTC. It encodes CASSDLPDSYEQYF.

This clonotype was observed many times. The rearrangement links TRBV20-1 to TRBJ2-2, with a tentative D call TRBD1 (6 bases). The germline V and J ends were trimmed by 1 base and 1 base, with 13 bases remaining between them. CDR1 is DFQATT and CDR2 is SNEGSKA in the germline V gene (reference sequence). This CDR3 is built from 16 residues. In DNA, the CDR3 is TGCAGTGCTAGAGGGACAGACCGAAAGAACACCGGGGAGCTGTTTTTT. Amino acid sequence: CSARGTDRKNTGELFF.

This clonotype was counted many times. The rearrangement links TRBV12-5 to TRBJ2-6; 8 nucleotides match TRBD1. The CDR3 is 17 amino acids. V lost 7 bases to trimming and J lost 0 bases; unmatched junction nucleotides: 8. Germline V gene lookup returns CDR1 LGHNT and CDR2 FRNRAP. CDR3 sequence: CASDNRDRSSGANVLTF. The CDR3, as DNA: TGTGCTAGTGACAACCGGGACAGGAGCTCTGGGGCCAACGTCCTGACTTTC.

As DNA, the CDR3 is TGTGCCAGCAGTTTGAATTCACTAGCGGGGGAGTTTAGCACAGATACGCAGTATTTT. As protein: CASSLNSLAGEFSTDTQYF. This rearrangement joins TRBV27 to TRBJ2-3; 11 nucleotides align to TRBD2. The length of the CDR3 is 19 residues. The V gene's germline CDR1 is MNHEY and CDR2 SMNVEV (reference sequence). The J segment lost 0 bases and the V segment lost 3 bases, leaving 11 bases of the junction unmatched.

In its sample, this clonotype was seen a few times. CDR3 DNA sequence: TGTGCCAGCAGCTTAGAGGGACAGGGGTTATACGAGCAGTACTTC. It encodes CASSLEGQGLYEQYF. The chain has TRBV13 and TRBJ2-7; 10 nucleotides agree with TRBD1. Trimming removed 1 base from V and 4 bases from J; junction bases left unmatched: 4. This CDR3 contains 15 residues. Germline V gene lookup returns CDR1 PRHDT and CDR2 FYEKMQ (reference sequence).

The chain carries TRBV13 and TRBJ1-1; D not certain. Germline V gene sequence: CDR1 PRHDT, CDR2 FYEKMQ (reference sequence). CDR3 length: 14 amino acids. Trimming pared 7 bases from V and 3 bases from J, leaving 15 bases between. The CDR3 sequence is CASKNTNLDTEAFF. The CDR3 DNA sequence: TGTGCCAGCAAAAACACGAACTTGGACACTGAAGCTTTCTTT.